This T cell receptor beta chain was profiled in a study of cytomegalovirus exposure and HLA in healthy donors. About this clone: Antigen specificity is unknown.

Study results and limitations: The study designated fewer than 200 TCR beta chains cytomegalovirus-associated. Diagnosis of cytomegalovirus status made by the classifier reportedly showed high specificity and sensitivity. Analyses of presence and absence presupposed an approximately uniform sequencing depth across donors.

Trimming cost V 8 bases and J 3 bases; bases outside gene matches: 10. Germline assignment: CDR1 SEHNR and CDR2 FQNEAQ (reference sequence). There are 16 residues in the CDR3. Amplification used 60 Vbeta primers and 13 Jbeta primers. Only in-frame clones appear in the TCRdb table, and some are missing; sequencing was by immunoSEQ multiplex PCR. The profile shows more than 100,000 clones, around two thirds of them singletons. This chain uses TRBV7-9 with TRBJ2-3, with 11 positions matching TRBD2. This clonotype originated in a woman in her forties or fifties in good health and CMV-seronegative. Material for sequencing was PBMCs. CDR3 bases: TGTGCCAGCCATGTTAGCGGGAGGGCCGTAACAGATACGCAGTATTTT. This codes for CASHVSGRAVTDTQYF.